Following are 22 T cell receptor beta chains from one sample sequenced in a study of blood T cell repertoires in COVID-19. Sequencing was performed with immunoSEQ multiplex PCR; in TCRdb, only in-frame clones are kept and a portion is missing. The table lists more than 95,000 clones, more than 70% of them singletons. Sequenced: peripheral blood. The receptor set was obtained from a human donor in a cohort sampled during active COVID-19.

V and J are TRBV24-1 and TRBJ2-1; the match to TRBD2 covers 16 bases. The germline gives CDR1 KGHDR, CDR2 SFDVKD. V was pared by 10 bases and J by 9 bases, with 14 bases of the junction left unmatched. The CDR3 sequence is 17 residues long. The CDR3 DNA is TGTGCCACTGGGACTAGCGGGAGGGCCGAGATATTAGGTGAGCAGTTCTTC. Protein product: CATGTSGRAEILGEQFF.

This clone appeared a few times. The chain links TRBV5-6 to TRBJ1-4; 7 bases line up with TRBD1. V dropped 4 bases and J dropped 8; count of bases not matched to a gene: 14. CDR3 length: 16 residues. Germline values: CDR1 SGHDT, CDR2 YYEEEE. In nucleotides, the CDR3 is TGTGCCAGCAGCACCTATCGGACAGGTTCAGAAGAAAAACTGTTTTTT. Protein: CASSTYRTGSEEKLFF.

The chain is built from TRBV29-1 and TRBJ2-6; 10 positions match TRBD1. CDR3 size: 16 residues. The germline V gene has CDR1 SQVTM and CDR2 ANQGSEA. The junction had 6 bases not matched to a gene; V was cut back by 5 bases and J by 2 bases. The CDR3 protein is CSVPEGQGTGANVLTF. The CDR3 region has the DNA TGCAGCGTTCCCGAGGGACAGGGGACTGGGGCCAACGTCCTGACTTTC.

This chain joins TRBV28 and TRBJ2-3; the match to TRBD1 covers 9 bases. V was pared by 4 bases and J by 6 bases, with 8 bases of the junction left unmatched. Germline loops: CDR1 MDHEN, CDR2 SYDVKM. The CDR3 runs 15 residues. The CDR3 sequence is CASSSAGTGMDTQYF. The CDR3 DNA follows: TGTGCCAGCAGTTCGGCGGGGACAGGGATGGATACGCAGTATTTT.

V and J are TRBV6-5 and TRBJ2-7, with 7 bases identical to TRBD1. V shed 2 bases, J shed 4 bases, and the junction held 5 bases outside the gene matches. CDR3 length equals 14 residues. CDR1 is MNHEY, CDR2 SVGAGI, per germline. The CDR3 DNA follows: TGTGCCAGCAGTTACCCGGGACAGTCGTACGAGCAGTACTTC. It yields the protein CASSYPGQSYEQYF.

This clone was picked up one time. This rearrangement joins TRBV6-2 or TRBV6-3 to TRBJ2-5; 13 nucleotides line up with TRBD2. The CDR3 is 16 amino acids. Germline lookup yields CDR1 MNHEY and CDR2 SVGEGT. V dropped 2 bases and J dropped 4; count of bases not matched to a gene: 4. CDR3 sequence reads: CASSYPGLAGAETQYF. As DNA, the CDR3 is TGTGCCAGCAGTTACCCCGGACTAGCGGGAGCAGAGACCCAGTACTTC.

The rearrangement joins TRBV30 to TRBJ1-1; TRBD1 agrees at 8 bases. This CDR3 is 15 amino acids long. The J segment lost 3 bases and the V segment lost 5 bases, leaving 11 bases of the junction unmatched. Germline V CDR1 and CDR2: GTSNPN, SVGIG (reference sequence). The CDR3 coding sequence is TGTGCCTGGGGGAAGAGACAGGGGTGGTACACTGAAGCTTTCTTT. Amino acid sequence: CAWGKRQGWYTEAFF. Together with reference TRBV30 and TRBJ1-1, the CDR3 gives the full variable domain: SQTIHQWPATLVQPVGSPLSLECTVEGTSNPNLYWYRQAAGRGLQLLFYSVGIGQISSEVPQNLSASRPQDRQFILSSKKLLLSDSGFYLCAWGKRQGWYTEAFFGQGTRLTVV.

This rearrangement joins TRBV11-2 to TRBJ2-7; 7 positions agree with TRBD1. The V and J ends lost 5 bases and 2 bases, in that order; junction bases with no gene match: 3. The CDR3 is made up of 13 amino acids. The germline CDR1 and CDR2 sequences are SGHAT and FQNNGV. DNA for the CDR3: TGTGCCAGCAGCGAAACAGGGGCCTACGAGCAGTACTTC. Translation gives CASSETGAYEQYF.

The J gene is TRBJ2-2, the V gene TRBV18; TRBD1 agrees at 7 bases. The CDR3 runs to 16 residues. V lost 2 bases to trimming and J lost 1 base; unmatched junction nucleotides: 4. CDR1 is KGHSH and CDR2 is LQKENI in the germline V gene. CDR3 DNA sequence: TGTGCCAGCTCACCAAAGAGACAGGGGAACACCGGGGAGCTGTTTTTT. Translation gives CASSPKRQGNTGELFF.

This chain links TRBV19 with TRBJ2-2; TRBD2 might be the D (6 bases). The germline V and J ends were trimmed by 5 bases and 6 bases, with 10 bases remaining between them. The CDR3 is made up of 13 amino acids. Looked up from germline, CDR1 is LNHDA and CDR2 is SQIVND (reference sequence). The CDR3: CASSLSGAGELFF. Written as DNA, the CDR3 is TGTGCCAGTAGTCTCTCGGGGGCCGGGGAGCTGTTTTTT.

Here the CDR3 reads CASSQDVGQKHSPLHF. The CDR3 DNA sequence: TGCGCCAGCAGCCAAGATGTCGGTCAAAAGCATTCACCCCTCCACTTT. V is TRBV4-1 and J is TRBJ1-6, with no clear D. Germline V lookup: CDR1 MGHRA, CDR2 YSYEKL. V was clipped by 0 bases and J by 8 bases, with 14 bases between them. This CDR3 is 16 amino acids long.

The rearrangement links TRBV7-3 to TRBJ1-1; 8 bases line up with TRBD1. Per the germline V gene, CDR1 is SGHTA and CDR2 is FQGTGA. The CDR3 has 15 amino acids. V dropped 4 bases and J dropped 6; count of bases not matched to a gene: 10. CDR3 nucleotide sequence: TGTGCCAGCAGCTACTCAGCCGGACAGGGAGCTGAAGCTTTCTTT. Residues: CASSYSAGQGAEAFF.

The chain has TRBV10-1 and TRBJ1-4; TRBD1 is a possible D gene (6 bases). The V and J ends lost 6 bases and 4 bases respectively, with 30 bases between them. The CDR3 runs to 20 residues. The germline V gene has CDR1 WNHNN and CDR2 SYGVQD (reference sequence). CDR3 DNA: TGCGCCAGCAGGAGCTACAACAGGGCCCCGTTCCTTAGGCATAATGAAAAACTGTTTTTT. Encoded protein: CASRSYNRAPFLRHNEKLFF.

The J gene is TRBJ1-5, the V gene TRBV3-1 (or the pseudogene TRBV3-2); 7 bases are shared with TRBD1. V lost 1 base to trimming and J lost 5 bases; unmatched junction nucleotides: 11. The length of the CDR3 is 17 residues. In germline, CDR1 is LGHDT, CDR2 YNNKEL (reference sequence). The CDR3 DNA is TGTGCCAGCAGCCAAGTACCGGGACAGATATCTGATCAGCCCCAGCATTTT. It specifies CASSQVPGQISDQPQHF.

This chain uses TRBV2 with TRBJ2-7; TRBD2 agrees at 9 bases. CDR3 length: 12 amino acids. Germline assignment: CDR1 SNHLY and CDR2 FYNNEI. V lost 6 bases to trimming and J lost 6 bases; unmatched junction nucleotides: 3. In nucleotides, the CDR3 is TGTGCCAGCAGACTAGCGGGCACCGAGCAGTACTTC. This translates into CASRLAGTEQYF.

J is TRBJ2-3 and V is TRBV9; 7 nucleotides align to TRBD1. The V gene end was trimmed by 0 bases and the J gene end by 6 bases; junction bases not matched to a gene: 7. The CDR3 is 15 amino acids. The V gene's germline CDR1 is SGDLS and CDR2 YYNGEE. This CDR3 reads CASSVEAQGTDTQYF. The CDR3 nucleotides read TGTGCCAGCAGCGTAGAAGCACAGGGGACGGATACGCAGTATTTT.

The chain carries TRBV7-2 and TRBJ2-1; 7 bases match TRBD2. Germline V CDR1 and CDR2: SGHTA, FQGNSA. After removal of 4 bases from V and 0 bases from J, the junction contained 3 bases not matched to a gene. The length of the CDR3 is 15 residues. In nucleotides, the CDR3 is TGTGCCAGCAGCTCCCTAGCGGCCTCCTACAATGAGCAGTTCTTC. Translating it yields CASSSLAASYNEQFF.

The V gene is TRBV18, the J gene TRBJ1-6, with 9 positions matching TRBD1. Germline CDR1 and CDR2: KGHSH and LQKENI. CDR3 length: 18 residues. V lost 0 bases and J lost 8; bases outside the gene matches: 11. In DNA, the CDR3 is TGTGCCAGCTCACCACCTATCGGGACAGGGCATAACTATTCACCCCTCCACTTT. Amino acids: CASSPPIGTGHNYSPLHF. The complete variable domain, with remaining parts taken from reference TRBV18 and TRBJ1-6, reads NAGVMQNPRHLVRRRGQEARLRCSPMKGHSHVYWYRQLPEEGLKFMVYLQKENIIDESGMPKERFSAEFPKEGPSILRIQQVVRGDSAAYFCASSPPIGTGHNYSPLHFGNGTRLTVT.

The chain couples TRBV6-4 to TRBJ2-7; D unclear. V was trimmed by 10 bases and J by 3 bases, leaving 19 bases between them. Germline V gives CDR1 MRHNA, CDR2 SNTAGT. The CDR3 runs to 14 residues. DNA of the CDR3: TGTGCCATCACCAGTCCGGGTTCCCTCTACGAGCAGTACTTC. Encoded protein: CAITSPGSLYEQYF.

The V call is TRBV5-1, the J call TRBJ2-1; 10 bases line up with TRBD2. With 2 bases clipped from V and 14 bases from J, the junction kept 13 bases outside the gene matches. The CDR3 is 15 residues long. Germline V lookup: CDR1 SGHRS, CDR2 YFSETQ. CDR3 nucleotides: TGCGCCAGCAGCTTCGGGGGGGCTAGCGGGAGTAGTAAGTTCTTC. It is translated as CASSFGGASGSSKFF.

The chain is built from TRBV5-4 and TRBJ2-2; tentative D call: TRBD2 (6 bases). The germline V gene has CDR1 SGHNT and CDR2 YYREEE (reference sequence). Trimming shortened V by 3 bases and J by 2 bases, and 14 bases separated the two germline ends. This CDR3 spans 16 amino acids. The CDR3 DNA follows: TGTGCCAGCAGCTCTACGGGACTGGGTAACACCGGGGAGCTGTTTTTT. As protein: CASSSTGLGNTGELFF.

V is TRBV12-5 and J is TRBJ2-1, with 11 bases identical to TRBD2. V dropped 5 bases and J dropped 0; count of bases not matched to a gene: 3. CDR1 LGHNT and CDR2 FRNRAP come from the germline V gene. CDR3 size: 16 residues. This chain's CDR3 is CASGTGLAGSYNEQFF. The CDR3, as DNA: TGTGCTAGTGGTACCGGACTAGCGGGCTCCTACAATGAGCAGTTCTTC. The whole variable domain, filled in from reference TRBV12-5 and TRBJ2-1, reads DARVTQTPRHKVTEMGQEVTMRCQPILGHNTVFWYRQTMMQGLELLAYFRNRAPLDDSGMPKDRFSAEMPDATLATLKIQPSEPRDSAVYFCASGTGLAGSYNEQFFGPGTRLTVL.